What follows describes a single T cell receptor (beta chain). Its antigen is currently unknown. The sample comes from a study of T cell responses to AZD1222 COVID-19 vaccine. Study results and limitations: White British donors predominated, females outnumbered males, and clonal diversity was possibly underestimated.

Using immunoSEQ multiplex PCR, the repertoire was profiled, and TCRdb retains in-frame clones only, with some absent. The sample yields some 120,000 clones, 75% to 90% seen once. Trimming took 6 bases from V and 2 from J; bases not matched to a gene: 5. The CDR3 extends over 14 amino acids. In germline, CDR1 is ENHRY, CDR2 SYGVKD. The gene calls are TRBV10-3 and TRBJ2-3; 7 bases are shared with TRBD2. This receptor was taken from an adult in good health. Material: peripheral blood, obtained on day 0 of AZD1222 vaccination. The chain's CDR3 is CAIRGGDYTDTQYF. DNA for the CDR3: TGTGCCATCAGGGGGGGGGACTACACAGATACGCAGTATTTT.